This T cell receptor beta chain is drawn from a study of graft-versus-host responses after intestinal transplantation. Study context: Recipients uniformly received anti-thymocyte globulin induction, followed by tacrolimus and steroids for roughly 3 years.

General observations from the study: GvH clones occurred in recipient marrow; some first appeared in ileum or blood. Graft-versus-host to host-versus-graft clonal ratios in allografts were high in patients with graft-donor T cell macrochimerism.

As for this clone: Its antigen is undetermined.

Clones were sequenced by immunoSEQ multiplex PCR, and TCRdb holds only the in-frame ones, with some missing. The sample lists 18,000 or so clones; approximately 95% were seen once. CDR1 is MNHEY, CDR2 SVGAGI, per germline. The V end was cut by 3 bases, the J end by 5 bases, with 19 bases between. CDR3 length: 16 amino acids. The sequence was collected from a human patient who received an intestinal transplant, so some T cells may come from the graft donor. This material consisted of PBMCs, taken 23 days after intestinal transplant. The chain carries TRBV6-5 and TRBJ2-5, with D tentatively TRBD1 (6 bases). The CDR3 is CASSYGNRVTIETQYF. The DNA for the CDR3 is TGTGCCAGCAGTTATGGGAACAGGGTGACGATTGAGACCCAGTACTTC.